This TCR beta chain emerged from a study of shared clonotypes between healthy human individuals. General study findings and limits: Shared across a few donors were roughly 4.7% of the naive CD4 clonotypes.

With regard to this clone: Antigen specificity is unknown.

The repertoire was sequenced with immunoSEQ multiplex PCR; TCRdb's copy has only in-frame clones and lacks some. Altogether some 660,000 clones are present, around 73% being singletons, with the ten largest covering around 1.7%. V was pared by 4 bases and J by 8 bases, with 14 bases between. Germline-derived CDR1 and CDR2 are WSHSY and SAAADI. The CDR3 covers 14 residues. V is TRBV10-2 and J is TRBJ2-2, with unresolved D. This clonotype originated in a young woman in good health. Sequencing was carried out using memory CD4+ T cells sorted from blood. As for subset: CD45RA-negative fraction. This chain's CDR3 is CASSVVSGPGELFF. The CDR3 nucleotides are TGCGCCAGCAGTGTCGTTTCGGGTCCGGGGGAGCTGTTTTTT.